These 32 T cell receptor beta chains originate from one sample sequenced in a study of control samples from healthy donors and cancer patients. Profiled with immunoSEQ multiplex PCR; TCRdb holds only in-frame clones, not every one. The data contain approximately 94,000 clones, 65% to 85% of them singletons. Sequenced sample: PBMCs. Source of these receptors: a man in his 70s with lung cancer.

The chain uses TRBV15 and TRBJ1-1; D unclear. With 0 bases removed from V and 4 bases from J, the gap between germline ends came to 9 bases. This CDR3 contains 14 residues. In germline, CDR1 is LNHNV, CDR2 YYDKDF (reference sequence). CDR3: CATSRDFAGTEAFF. The CDR3 region has the DNA TGTGCCACCAGCAGAGATTTTGCAGGCACTGAAGCTTTCTTT.

The chain links TRBV9 to TRBJ1-2; possibly TRBD1 for D (5 bases). The CDR3 is made up of 14 amino acids. Trimming left V 6 bases short and J 5 bases short, with 17 bases between. CDR1 and CDR2 (germline): SGDLS, YYNGEE. CDR3 in DNA: TGTGCCAGCAACCAAAGAGGGGAGTCTTATGGCTACACCTTC. Its translation is CASNQRGESYGYTF.

The CDR3 bases are TGTGCCAGTAGTATGAGTTCAGCACGAGTCACCCAGTACTTC. Protein sequence: CASSMSSARVTQYF. V gene TRBV19 combines with J gene TRBJ2-5, with unresolved D. Trimming left V 3 bases short and J 8 bases short, with 16 bases between. CDR3 length: 14 residues. The germline gives CDR1 LNHDA, CDR2 SQIVND (reference sequence).

J is TRBJ2-1 and V is TRBV6-2 or TRBV6-3; a weak D match, TRBD1 (6 bases). The CDR3 is 17 residues long. V gave up 2 bases and J gave up 0 bases, with 14 bases separating them. Looked up from germline, CDR1 is MNHEY and CDR2 is SVGEGT. CDR3 residues: CASSYLGHTSSYNEQFF. CDR3 nucleotide sequence: TGTGCCAGCAGTTACCTGGGACATACCAGCTCCTACAATGAGCAGTTCTTC.

This clone occurred a few times. The V and J genes are TRBV19 and TRBJ1-1; D uncertain. Germline assignment: CDR1 LNHDA and CDR2 SQIVND (reference sequence). V lost 3 bases and J 1 base, leaving 3 bases between the germline ends. The CDR3 covers 12 residues. CDR3 amino acids: CASSIQNTEAFF. The CDR3 nucleotides are TGTGCCAGTAGTATCCAGAACACTGAAGCTTTCTTT. Looking up the rest from reference TRBV19 and TRBJ1-1 gives the full variable domain: DGGITQSPKYLFRKEGQNVTLSCEQNLNHDAMYWYRQDPGQGLRLIYYSQIVNDFQKGDIAEGYSVSREKKESFPLTVTSAQKNPTAFYLCASSIQNTEAFFGQGTRLTVV.

This chain connects TRBV2 to TRBJ2-7; D ambiguous. Trimming removed 7 bases from V and 3 bases from J, with 16 bases in between. This CDR3 is built from 14 residues. The germline V gene encodes CDR1 SNHLY and CDR2 FYNNEI. The CDR3 spells CASKPSGLNYEQYF. CDR3 nucleotide sequence: TGTGCCAGCAAGCCTTCAGGCCTCAACTACGAGCAGTACTTC. The variable domain in full, with the rest retrieved from reference TRBV2 and TRBJ2-7, is EPEVTQTPSHQVTQMGQEVILRCVPISNHLYFYWYRQILGQKVEFLVSFYNNEISEKSEIFDDQFSVERPDGSNFTLKIRSTKLEDSAMYFCASKPSGLNYEQYFGPGTRLTVT.

The CDR3 here is CASSSQGRVYGYTF. The CDR3 coding sequence is TGTGCCAGCAGCTCACAGGGTCGGGTGTACGGCTACACCTTC. V usage is TRBV5-6 and J usage is TRBJ1-2; a possible D gene is TRBD1 (6 bases). Germline values: CDR1 SGHDT, CDR2 YYEEEE. V was clipped by 3 bases and J by 8 bases, with 17 bases between them. There are 14 residues in the CDR3.

The genes are TRBV11-2 and TRBJ2-7; 9 nucleotides match TRBD1. The V gene end was trimmed by 3 bases and the J gene end by 5 bases; junction bases not matched to a gene: 5. Germline CDR1 is SGHAT and CDR2 is FQNNGV. The CDR3 length is 14 residues. The CDR3 DNA reads TGTGCCAGCAGCTTTGGGACAGGGATGCACGAGCAGTACTTC. Protein: CASSFGTGMHEQYF.

This chain's CDR3 is CASTSQEWELFF. CDR3 nucleotide sequence: TGTGCCAGTACTTCACAGGAATGGGAGCTGTTTTTT. This chain joins TRBV19 and TRBJ2-2; maybe TRBD1 (5 bases). In germline, CDR1 is LNHDA, CDR2 SQIVND (reference sequence). V was cut by 7 bases and J by 9 bases, with 12 bases left in between. This CDR3 is 12 amino acids long.

The V call is TRBV19, the J call TRBJ1-2; 9 positions match TRBD1. Germline V gives CDR1 LNHDA, CDR2 SQIVND (reference sequence). CDR3 size: 14 residues. Unmatched junction bases numbered 3, after V lost 5 bases and J lost 2 bases. The CDR3 DNA reads TGTGCCAGTAGTCGGGGGACAGGGAACTATGGCTACACCTTC. Translating gives CASSRGTGNYGYTF. The whole variable domain, filled in from reference TRBV19 and TRBJ1-2, reads DGGITQSPKYLFRKEGQNVTLSCEQNLNHDAMYWYRQDPGQGLRLIYYSQIVNDFQKGDIAEGYSVSREKKESFPLTVTSAQKNPTAFYLCASSRGTGNYGYTFGSGTRLTVV.

This clone has only one observation. V gene TRBV6-6 combines with J gene TRBJ1-5; 8 positions match TRBD1. The CDR3 is made up of 17 amino acids. Trimming took 5 bases from V and 3 from J; bases not matched to a gene: 12. Germline CDR1 reads MNHNY; CDR2 reads SVGAGI (reference sequence). Here the CDR3 DNA reads TGTGCCAGCAGTCCTCTCTCAGGGGGCGGCGACAATCAGCCCCAGCATTTT. Its protein product is CASSPLSGGGDNQPQHF.

The sample holds a few counts of this clone. J is TRBJ2-1 and V is TRBV7-3; a weak D match, TRBD1 (6 bases). This CDR3 is built from 15 residues. Germline assignment: CDR1 SGHTA and CDR2 FQGTGA. The ends were cut back, 3 bases at V and 2 bases at J, with 11 bases in the middle. The CDR3 DNA reads TGTGCCAGCAGCTTCCTACAGGGCACCTACAATGAGCAGTTCTTC. Its protein product is CASSFLQGTYNEQFF. The variable domain in full, completed from reference TRBV7-3 and TRBJ2-1, reads GAGVSQTPSNKVTEKGKYVELRCDPISGHTALYWYRQSLGQGPEFLIYFQGTGAADDSGLPNDRFFAVRPEGSVSTLKIQRTERGDSAVYLCASSFLQGTYNEQFFGPGTRLTVL.

This chain joins TRBV5-8 and TRBJ2-2; D gene ambiguous. The CDR3 has 11 amino acids. Germline V gene data show CDR1 as SGHTS and CDR2 as YDEGEE. V was cut by 4 bases and J by 9 bases, with 7 bases left in between. The CDR3 DNA reads TGTGCCAGCAGCCTAAAAAGGGAGCTGTTTTTT. Protein: CASSLKRELFF.

This clone was observed a single time. V gene TRBV9 combines with J gene TRBJ2-1; 9 positions match TRBD1. The trim removed 3 bases at V and 12 bases at J, leaving 4 bases unmatched. Per the germline V gene, CDR1 is SGDLS and CDR2 is YYNGEE. CDR3 length equals 12 residues. Here the CDR3 reads CASSADRGRQFF. CDR3 coding DNA: TGTGCCAGCAGCGCCGACAGGGGGAGGCAGTTCTTC.

The chain joins TRBV5-4 to TRBJ2-2, with D unresolved. V was cut by 0 bases and J by 6 bases, with 9 bases left in between. The V gene's germline CDR1 is SGHNT and CDR2 YYREEE (reference sequence). The CDR3 runs 14 residues. CDR3 DNA: TGTGCCAGCAGCTTGGAGAGCCGGCCCGGGGAGCTGTTTTTT. The encoded protein is CASSLESRPGELFF.

V usage is TRBV6-6 and J usage is TRBJ2-1; 8 bases fit TRBD2. The CDR3 consists of 14 residues. The ends lost 7 bases at V and 9 bases at J; junction bases unmatched: 11. Germline V lookup: CDR1 MNHNY, CDR2 SVGAGI (reference sequence). CDR3 region: CASTPGGGRREQFF. The CDR3 DNA reads as TGTGCCAGCACCCCCGGGGGGGGGCGGCGTGAGCAGTTCTTC.

This rearrangement joins TRBV19 to TRBJ1-3, with D uncertain. Germline V lookup: CDR1 LNHDA, CDR2 SQIVND (reference sequence). The CDR3 runs to 15 residues. The V and J ends lost 3 bases and 1 base respectively, with 10 bases between them. This chain's CDR3 is CASSILPGSGNTIYF. For the CDR3, the DNA is TGTGCCAGTAGTATCCTGCCAGGATCTGGAAACACCATATATTTT.

This chain links TRBV7-8 with TRBJ2-2; TRBD2 aligns across 13 bases. This CDR3 contains 20 residues. Germline assignment: CDR1 SGHVS and CDR2 FQNEAQ. With V trimmed by 2 bases and J by 7 bases, 16 bases remained unmatched. DNA of the CDR3: TGTGCCAGCAGCTTAAGGGCGTCCGGACTAGCGGGGGCCTACAACGGGGAGCTGTTTTTT. This codes for CASSLRASGLAGAYNGELFF.

The chain carries TRBV19 and TRBJ2-1; D may be TRBD1 or TRBD2 (5 bases each). The V gene lost 3 bases and the J gene lost 0 bases, with 15 bases spanning the gap. The CDR3 length is 17 residues. Germline CDR1 is LNHDA and CDR2 is SQIVND (reference sequence). CDR3 sequence: CASSMAGTTSSYNEQFF. CDR3 sequence (DNA): TGTGCCAGTAGTATGGCTGGGACGACGAGCTCCTACAATGAGCAGTTCTTC.

This clone occurred once. V is TRBV5-1 and J is TRBJ2-3; tentatively, D is TRBD2 (7 bases). CDR1 and CDR2 from the germline V gene are SGHRS and YFSETQ. Deletions cut 2 bases from V and 6 bases from J, with 13 bases between. The CDR3 spans 14 residues. CDR3 sequence reads: CASSLGGVRDTQYF. The CDR3 DNA is TGCGCCAGCAGCTTAGGGGGGGTTCGTGATACGCAGTATTTT. The complete variable domain, with remaining parts taken from reference TRBV5-1 and TRBJ2-3, reads KAGVTQTPRYLIKTRGQQVTLSCSPISGHRSVSWYQQTPGQGLQFLFEYFSETQRNKGNFPGRFSGRQFSNSRSEMNVSTLELGDSALYLCASSLGGVRDTQYFGPGTRLTVL.

The J gene is TRBJ1-2, the V gene TRBV3-1 (or the pseudogene TRBV3-2); no clear D gene. CDR1 is LGHDT and CDR2 is YNNKEL in the germline V gene (reference sequence). The CDR3 is made up of 10 amino acids. V was cut by 1 base and J by 10 bases, with 4 bases left in between. In DNA form, the CDR3 reads TGTGCCAGCAGCCAAGTCATCTACACCTTC. Translation: CASSQVIYTF.

This clone appeared once. This chain uses TRBV30 with TRBJ2-5; D could derive from TRBD1 or TRBD2 (5 bases each). The CDR3 loop spans 14 amino acids. The germline CDR1 and CDR2 sequences are GTSNPN and SVGIG (reference sequence). With 3 bases removed from V and 5 bases from J, the gap between germline ends came to 16 bases. CDR3 coding DNA: TGTGCCTGGAGAGTAACGGGGCCGGGGGAGACCCAGTACTTC. This encodes CAWRVTGPGETQYF.

This chain uses TRBV18 with TRBJ1-1; D unclear. V lost 3 bases and J 4 bases, leaving 9 bases between the germline ends. The CDR3 spans 13 residues. Germline CDR1 KGHSH, CDR2 LQKENI. CDR3 DNA sequence: TGTGCCAGCTCACCGGTGGTTGGCACTGAAGCTTTCTTT. Its translation: CASSPVVGTEAFF. The whole variable domain, remainder taken from reference TRBV18 and TRBJ1-1, is NAGVMQNPRHLVRRRGQEARLRCSPMKGHSHVYWYRQLPEEGLKFMVYLQKENIIDESGMPKERFSAEFPKEGPSILRIQQVVRGDSAAYFCASSPVVGTEAFFGQGTRLTVV.

Here the CDR3 DNA reads TGCGCCAGCAGCCTAGGGGGGCGGAGCTCCTACAATGAGCAGTTCTTC. It codes for CASSLGGRSSYNEQFF. This sequence joins TRBV5-1 and TRBJ2-1; D possibly uses TRBD1 or TRBD2 (6 bases each). CDR3 size: 16 residues. V lost 4 bases to trimming and J lost 0 bases, with 14 bases between them. In germline, CDR1 is SGHRS, CDR2 YFSETQ.

A single count supports this clone. This chain connects TRBV19 to TRBJ1-2, with a possible D match to TRBD1 (5 bases). CDR3 size: 13 residues. The V end was cut by 2 bases, the J end by 6 bases, with 10 bases between. CDR1 and CDR2 (germline): LNHDA, SQIVND (reference sequence). The CDR3 DNA follows: TGTGCCAGTAGTATACTGGGAGGGGATGGCTACACCTTC. It yields the protein CASSILGGDGYTF.

This sequence joins TRBV7-3 and TRBJ2-6, with D tentatively TRBD2 (6 bases). Germline lookup yields CDR1 SGHTA and CDR2 FQGTGA. V lost 2 bases and J lost 2, with 10 bases in between. The CDR3 runs to 16 residues. CDR3 residues: CASSLAGLAGANVLTF. In DNA form, the CDR3 reads TGTGCCAGCAGCTTAGCGGGGCTAGCTGGGGCCAACGTCCTGACTTTC.

The chain has TRBV6-1 and TRBJ2-5; 9 bases map to TRBD2. Per germline, CDR1 MNHNS and CDR2 SASEGT. The CDR3 sequence is 16 residues long. Trimming cost V 4 bases and J 5 bases; bases outside gene matches: 11. This CDR3 reads CASSVASGATSETQYF. CDR3 bases: TGTGCCAGCAGTGTAGCTAGCGGGGCTACTAGCGAGACCCAGTACTTC.

The chain employs TRBV10-1 and TRBJ2-7; 12 bases match TRBD2. The V gene end was trimmed by 3 bases and the J gene end by 9 bases; junction bases not matched to a gene: 6. The length of the CDR3 is 14 residues. From germline, CDR1 is WNHNN and CDR2 SYGVQD (reference sequence). The CDR3 protein is CASSESSGGAVQYF. The CDR3 DNA follows: TGCGCCAGCAGTGAATCTAGCGGGGGGGCTGTGCAGTACTTC.

This sequence joins TRBV6-5 and TRBJ2-7; D possibly corresponds to TRBD1 (6 bases). Germline V gene sequence: CDR1 MNHEY, CDR2 SVGAGI. This CDR3 is built from 15 residues. Trimming pared 2 bases from V and 3 bases from J, leaving 14 bases between. The DNA for the CDR3 is TGTGCCAGCAGTTACAGCGCAGGCAGGGGCTACGAGCAGTACTTC. Encoded protein: CASSYSAGRGYEQYF.

For the CDR3, the DNA is TGTGCCAGCAGCCATTTCTCTTTTCTACCTATGAGCTACACCTTC. It yields the protein CASSHFSFLPMSYTF. The rearrangement uses TRBV14 and TRBJ1-2; D is unclear. V was cut by 3 bases and J by 9 bases, with 20 bases left in between. The germline V gene encodes CDR1 SGHDN and CDR2 FVKESK. The CDR3 sequence is 15 residues long.

The chain couples TRBV18 to TRBJ2-1, with 8 bases fitting TRBD2. Germline V gene data show CDR1 as KGHSH and CDR2 as LQKENI. The CDR3 is 14 amino acids. V lost 2 bases to trimming and J lost 7 bases; unmatched junction nucleotides: 4. CDR3 nucleotides: TGTGCCAGCTCACCAGCCGGGGGGGCGAATGAGCAGTTCTTC. This sequence encodes CASSPAGGANEQFF. The full variable domain, rest sourced from reference TRBV18 and TRBJ2-1, is NAGVMQNPRHLVRRRGQEARLRCSPMKGHSHVYWYRQLPEEGLKFMVYLQKENIIDESGMPKERFSAEFPKEGPSILRIQQVVRGDSAAYFCASSPAGGANEQFFGPGTRLTVL.

The chain links TRBV6-4 to TRBJ2-6; D uncertain. The germline CDR1 and CDR2 sequences are MRHNA and SNTAGT. This CDR3 region has 14 residues. V was shortened by 2 bases and J by 0 bases, with 2 bases between the two germline ends. CDR3: CASSDTSGANVLTF. The CDR3 DNA reads as TGTGCCAGCAGTGACACCTCTGGGGCCAACGTCCTGACTTTC.